The clone carrying this T cell receptor beta chain was seen many times. What it recognizes is unknown. These data come from a study of CD8 T cells in ankylosing spondylitis. The germline V gene encodes CDR1 DFQATT and CDR2 SNEGSKA (reference sequence). The CDR3 sequence is 12 residues long. V lost 6 bases to trimming and J lost 3 bases, with 10 bases between them. Libraries of TCR beta came from quantitative 5'-RACE with molecular barcodes. TCRdb re-called the 5' RACE reads through MiXCR, storing one row per CDR3 protein. The sample gives 450,000 to 550,000 distinct CDR3 sequences, approximately 5.3% of which show up once; roughly 3.5% is in the top ten. Study outcomes and limitations: Researchers reportedly found disease-linked clones significantly enriched in matched ankylosing spondylitis synovial fluid. Past research had described some motif variants in reactive arthritis synovial fluid and blood. Seemingly distinctive of ankylosing spondylitis blood was a TCR beta motif formed by eight highly homologous variants.

This clonotype was obtained from a male donor with ankylosing spondylitis. Sequencing was carried out using blood, either unsorted or a sorted T cell fraction (not recorded which). The chain recombines TRBV20-1 with TRBJ2-3, with D unclear. CDR3: CSAPGRTDTQYF. Written as DNA, the CDR3 is TGCAGTGCCCCCGGCAGGACAGATACGCAGTATTTT.